Below, one T cell receptor beta chain is given with its context. The data were obtained in a study of blood T cell repertoires in COVID-19. Study details: Samples came from the United States, Italy and Spain, spanning acute and convalescent COVID-19.

V was pared by 8 bases and J by 0 bases, with 13 bases between. This CDR3 is 15 amino acids long. The germline V gene encodes CDR1 SNHLY and CDR2 FYNNEI. Method: immunoSEQ multiplex PCR; TCRdb's copy keeps in-frame clones and lacks some. The profile covers approximately 410,000 clones, with 86% appearing a single time and more than 1.4% taken by the ten largest. The chain combines TRBV2 with TRBJ1-4, with D unresolved. The TCR was taken from a woman aged 30 to 39 with active or convalescent COVID-19. The sample comprised peripheral blood. CDR3 nucleotides: TGTGCCAGCGGGCGGGCATCCGCAACTAATGAAAAACTGTTTTTT. It encodes CASGRASATNEKLFF.